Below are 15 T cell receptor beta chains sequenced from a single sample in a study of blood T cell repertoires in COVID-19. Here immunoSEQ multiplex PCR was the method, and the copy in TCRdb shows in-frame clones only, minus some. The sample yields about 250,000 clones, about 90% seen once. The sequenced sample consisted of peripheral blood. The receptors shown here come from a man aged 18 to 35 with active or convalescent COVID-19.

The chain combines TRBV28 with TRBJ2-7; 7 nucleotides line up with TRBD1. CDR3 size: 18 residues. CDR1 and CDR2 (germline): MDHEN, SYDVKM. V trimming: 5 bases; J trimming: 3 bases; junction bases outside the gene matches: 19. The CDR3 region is CASSRPPYRGQLHYEQYF. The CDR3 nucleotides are TGTGCCAGCAGTCGACCCCCTTACCGGGGACAGCTCCACTACGAGCAGTACTTC.

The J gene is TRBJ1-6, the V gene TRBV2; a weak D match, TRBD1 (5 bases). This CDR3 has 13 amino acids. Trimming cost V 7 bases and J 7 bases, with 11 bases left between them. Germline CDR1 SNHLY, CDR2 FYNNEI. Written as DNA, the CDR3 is TGTGCCAGCAAACAGGAGTTAAATTCACCCCTCCACTTT. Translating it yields CASKQELNSPLHF.

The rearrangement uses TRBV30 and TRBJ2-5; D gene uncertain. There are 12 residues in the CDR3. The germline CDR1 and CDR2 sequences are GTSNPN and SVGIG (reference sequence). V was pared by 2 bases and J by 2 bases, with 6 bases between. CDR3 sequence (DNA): TGTGCCTGGAGTCCCCAACAAGAGACCCAGTACTTC. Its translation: CAWSPQQETQYF. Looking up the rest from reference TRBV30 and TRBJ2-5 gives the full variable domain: SQTIHQWPATLVQPVGSPLSLECTVEGTSNPNLYWYRQAAGRGLQLLFYSVGIGQISSEVPQNLSASRPQDRQFILSSKKLLLSDSGFYLCAWSPQQETQYFGPGTRLLVL.

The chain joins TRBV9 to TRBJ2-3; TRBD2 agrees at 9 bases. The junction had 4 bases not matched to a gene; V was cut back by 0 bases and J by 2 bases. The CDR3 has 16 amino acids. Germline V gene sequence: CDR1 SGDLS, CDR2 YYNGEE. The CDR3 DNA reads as TGTGCCAGCAGCGTAGCGCTAGCGGGGCCCACAGATACGCAGTATTTT. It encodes CASSVALAGPTDTQYF.

The CDR3 nucleotides read TGTGCCAGCAGCCAAGTAAGGGGACTAGCGGGAGGGGCGACCGGGGAGCTGTTTTTT. Translating it yields CASSQVRGLAGGATGELFF. The chain is built from TRBV3-1 (or the pseudogene TRBV3-2) and TRBJ2-2; TRBD2 matches 16 bases. This CDR3 is built from 19 residues. V gave up 1 base and J gave up 5 bases; unmatched junction bases: 7. In germline, CDR1 is LGHDT, CDR2 YNNKEL (reference sequence).

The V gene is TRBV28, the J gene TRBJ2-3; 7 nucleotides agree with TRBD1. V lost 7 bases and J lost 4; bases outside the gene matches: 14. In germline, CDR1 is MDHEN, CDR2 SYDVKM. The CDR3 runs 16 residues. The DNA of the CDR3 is TGTGCCAGCACCAGCCGGTTCAGACAGGGCGCAGATACGCAGTATTTT. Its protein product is CASTSRFRQGADTQYF.

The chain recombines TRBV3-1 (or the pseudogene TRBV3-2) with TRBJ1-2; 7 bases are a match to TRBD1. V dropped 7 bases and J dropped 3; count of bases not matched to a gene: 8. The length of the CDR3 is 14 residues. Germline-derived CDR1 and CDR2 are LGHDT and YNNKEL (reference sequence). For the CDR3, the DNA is TGTGCCAGCAATACGAGGGGGCAAGACTATGGCTACACCTTC. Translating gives CASNTRGQDYGYTF.

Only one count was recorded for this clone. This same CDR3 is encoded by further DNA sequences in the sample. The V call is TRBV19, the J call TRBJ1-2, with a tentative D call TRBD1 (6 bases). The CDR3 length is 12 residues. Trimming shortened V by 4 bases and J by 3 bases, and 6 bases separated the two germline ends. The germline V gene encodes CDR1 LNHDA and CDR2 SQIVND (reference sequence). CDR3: CASSRQDYGYTF. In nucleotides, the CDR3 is TGTGCCAGTAGTAGACAGGACTATGGCTACACCTTC.

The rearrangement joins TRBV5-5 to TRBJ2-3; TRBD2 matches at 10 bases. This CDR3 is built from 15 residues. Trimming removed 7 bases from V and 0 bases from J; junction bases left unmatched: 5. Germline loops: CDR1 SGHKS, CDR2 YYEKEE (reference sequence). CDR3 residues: CASGLAEISTDTQYF. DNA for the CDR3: TGTGCCAGCGGACTAGCGGAGATAAGCACAGATACGCAGTATTTT.

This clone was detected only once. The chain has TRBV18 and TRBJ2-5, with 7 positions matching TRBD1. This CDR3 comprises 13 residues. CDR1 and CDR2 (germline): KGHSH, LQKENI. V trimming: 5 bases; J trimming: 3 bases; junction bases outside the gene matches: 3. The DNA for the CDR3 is TGTGCCAGCTCAACCGGGACAGAAGAGACCCAGTACTTC. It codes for CASSTGTEETQYF.

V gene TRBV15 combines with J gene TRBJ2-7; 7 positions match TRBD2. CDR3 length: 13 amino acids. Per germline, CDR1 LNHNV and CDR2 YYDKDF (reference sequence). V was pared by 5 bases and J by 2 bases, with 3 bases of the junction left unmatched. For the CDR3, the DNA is TGTGCCACCAGCCGCGGGGGTCCCTACGAGCAGTACTTC. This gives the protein CATSRGGPYEQYF.

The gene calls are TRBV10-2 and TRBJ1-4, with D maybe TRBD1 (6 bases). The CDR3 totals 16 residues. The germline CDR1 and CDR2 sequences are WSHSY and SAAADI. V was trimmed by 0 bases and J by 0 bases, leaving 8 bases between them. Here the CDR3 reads CASSESRTATNEKLFF. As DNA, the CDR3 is TGCGCCAGCAGTGAGTCTAGGACAGCAACTAATGAAAAACTGTTTTTT.

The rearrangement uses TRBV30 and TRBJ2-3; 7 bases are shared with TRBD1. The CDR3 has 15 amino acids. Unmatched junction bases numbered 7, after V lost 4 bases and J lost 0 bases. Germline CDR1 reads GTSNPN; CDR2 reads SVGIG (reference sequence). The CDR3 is CAWTTGSWSTDTQYF. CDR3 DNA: TGTGCCTGGACGACAGGGAGTTGGAGCACAGATACGCAGTATTTT.

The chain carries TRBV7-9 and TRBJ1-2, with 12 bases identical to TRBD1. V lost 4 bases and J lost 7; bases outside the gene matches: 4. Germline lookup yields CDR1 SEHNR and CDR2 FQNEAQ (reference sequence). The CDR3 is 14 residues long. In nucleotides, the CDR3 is TGTGCCAGCAGCTCGGGACAGGGGGCGCTTGGCTACACCTTC. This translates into CASSSGQGALGYTF. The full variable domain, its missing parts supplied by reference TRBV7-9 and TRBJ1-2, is DTGVSQNPRHKITKRGQNVTFRCDPISEHNRLYWYRQTLGQGPEFLTYFQNEAQLEKSRLLSDRFSAERPKGSFSTLEIQRTEQGDSAMYLCASSSGQGALGYTFGSGTRLTVV.

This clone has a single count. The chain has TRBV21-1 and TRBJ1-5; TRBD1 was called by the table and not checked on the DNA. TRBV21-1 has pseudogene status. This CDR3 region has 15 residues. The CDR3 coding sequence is TGTGTCTACCATAGACAGAAGTATAGCAATCAGCCCCAGCATTTT. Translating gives CVYHRQKYSNQPQHF.